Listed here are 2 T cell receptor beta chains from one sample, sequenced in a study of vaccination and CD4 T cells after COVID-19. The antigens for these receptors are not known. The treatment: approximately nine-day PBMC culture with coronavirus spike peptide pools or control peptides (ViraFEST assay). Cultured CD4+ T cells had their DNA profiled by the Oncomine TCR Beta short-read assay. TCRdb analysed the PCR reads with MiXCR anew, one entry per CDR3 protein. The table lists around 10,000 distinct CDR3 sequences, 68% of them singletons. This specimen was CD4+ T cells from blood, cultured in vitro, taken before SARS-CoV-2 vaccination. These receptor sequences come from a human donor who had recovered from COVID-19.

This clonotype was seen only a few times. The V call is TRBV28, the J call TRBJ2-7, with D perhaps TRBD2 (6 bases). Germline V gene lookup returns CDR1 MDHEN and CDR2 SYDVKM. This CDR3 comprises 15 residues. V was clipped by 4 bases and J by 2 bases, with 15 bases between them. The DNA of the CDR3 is TGTGCCAGCAGTTCGCGGGGTCGGCCCCCCTACGAGCAGTACTTC. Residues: CASSSRGRPPYEQYF. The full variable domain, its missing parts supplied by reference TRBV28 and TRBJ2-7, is DVKVTQSSRYLVKRTGEKVFLECVQDMDHENMFWYRQDPGLGLRLIYFSYDVKMKEKGDIPEGYSVSREKKERFSLILESASTNQTSMYLCASSSRGRPPYEQYFGPGTRLTVT.

The DNA for the CDR3 is TGCAGTGCTCAACAAATCTCCAGGGCGACTAGATACTACAATGAGCAGTTCTTC. This codes for CSAQQISRATRYYNEQFF. The rearrangement uses TRBV20-1 and TRBJ2-1; a weak D match, TRBD2 (6 bases). Deletions cut 5 bases from V and 3 bases from J, with 26 bases between. CDR3 size: 18 residues. Germline CDR1 is DFQATT and CDR2 is SNEGSKA (reference sequence).